This T cell receptor (beta chain) comes out of a study of blood T cell repertoires in COVID-19. On the study more broadly: Sources were T cells, B-cell-depleted T cells, or PBMCs; the material itself was cDNA or gDNA.

The method was immunoSEQ multiplex PCR; TCRdb's version includes in-frame clones alone and lacks a portion of them. In the table there are around 160,000 clones, 80% to 95% of which are singletons. Patients from Seattle were sampled longitudinally, starting during active infection. Trimming cost V 0 bases and J 7 bases, with 13 bases left between them. The CDR3 spans 16 residues. Germline lookup yields CDR1 LGHDT and CDR2 YNNKEL (reference sequence). The genes are TRBV3-1 (or the pseudogene TRBV3-2) and TRBJ1-6; no definite D call. This clonotype originated in a woman aged 55-75 years with COVID-19, enrolled during active disease. Sequencing was done on a sample of peripheral blood. The CDR3 sequence is CASSQDLGEPNSPLHF. CDR3 nucleotide sequence: TGTGCCAGCAGCCAAGATCTCGGGGAACCCAATTCACCCCTCCACTTT.